The clone carrying this T cell receptor beta chain showed up just a few times. The antigen is not known. The data were obtained in a study of T cell repertoires in cytomegalovirus infection. The length of the CDR3 is 17 residues. V lost 7 bases and J lost 0; bases outside the gene matches: 6. In germline, CDR1 is MNHEY, CDR2 SMNVEV (reference sequence). TCRdb re-called the reads with MiXCR, one entry per CDR3 protein. The repertoire has 830,000 or so distinct CDR3 sequences, 30% to 35% of them found once; the top ten carry 12%. V gene TRBV27 combines with J gene TRBJ2-1; TRBD2 aligns across 13 bases. This clonotype was sampled from a human donor in good health (CMV status not recorded). Some clones in this sample may be carry-over from other donors' samples. Here the sequenced sample was cultured CD8+ T cells from PBMCs, taken from culture after CMV antigen stimulation. The CDR3 DNA sequence: TGTGCCAGCAAGCCGGGACTAGCGGGGAGCTCCTACAATGAGCAGTTCTTC. Translating gives CASKPGLAGSSYNEQFF.